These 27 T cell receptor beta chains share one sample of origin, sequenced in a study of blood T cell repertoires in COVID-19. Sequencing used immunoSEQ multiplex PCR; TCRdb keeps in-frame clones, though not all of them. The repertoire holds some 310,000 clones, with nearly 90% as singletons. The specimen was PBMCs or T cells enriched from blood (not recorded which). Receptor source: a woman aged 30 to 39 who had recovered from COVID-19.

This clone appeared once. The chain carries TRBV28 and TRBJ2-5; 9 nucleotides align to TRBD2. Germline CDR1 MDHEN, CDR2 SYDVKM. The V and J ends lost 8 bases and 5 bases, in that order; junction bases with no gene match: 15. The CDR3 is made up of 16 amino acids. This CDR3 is CASPPGLAGSEETQYF. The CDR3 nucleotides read TGTGCCAGCCCCCCCGGGCTAGCGGGATCGGAGGAGACCCAGTACTTC. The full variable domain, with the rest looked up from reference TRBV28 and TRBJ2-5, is DVKVTQSSRYLVKRTGEKVFLECVQDMDHENMFWYRQDPGLGLRLIYFSYDVKMKEKGDIPEGYSVSREKKERFSLILESASTNQTSMYLCASPPGLAGSEETQYFGPGTRLLVL.

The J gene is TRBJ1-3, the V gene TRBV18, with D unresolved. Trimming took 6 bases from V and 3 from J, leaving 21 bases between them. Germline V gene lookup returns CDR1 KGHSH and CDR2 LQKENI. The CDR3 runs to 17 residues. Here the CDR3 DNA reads TGTGCCAGCTCCCGAGATAGCGGGGAGCTTGGTGGAAACACCATATATTTT. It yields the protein CASSRDSGELGGNTIYF.

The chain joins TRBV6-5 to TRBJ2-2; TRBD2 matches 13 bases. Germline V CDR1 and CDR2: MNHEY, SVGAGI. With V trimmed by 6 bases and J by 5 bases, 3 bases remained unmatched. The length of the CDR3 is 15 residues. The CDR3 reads CASSLGLAGTGELFF. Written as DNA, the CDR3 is TGTGCCAGCAGCCTGGGACTAGCGGGAACCGGGGAGCTGTTTTTT.

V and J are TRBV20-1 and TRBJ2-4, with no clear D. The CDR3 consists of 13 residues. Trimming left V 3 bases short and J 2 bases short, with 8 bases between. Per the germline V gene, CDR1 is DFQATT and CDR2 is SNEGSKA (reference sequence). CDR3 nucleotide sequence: TGCAGTGCTAGTTATCGGTCCAAAAACATTCAGTACTTC. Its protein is CSASYRSKNIQYF.

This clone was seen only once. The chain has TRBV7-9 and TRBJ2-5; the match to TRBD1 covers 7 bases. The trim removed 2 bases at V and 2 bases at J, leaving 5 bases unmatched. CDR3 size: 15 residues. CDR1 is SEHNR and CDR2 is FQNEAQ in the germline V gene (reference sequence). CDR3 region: CASSLQGTEQETQYF. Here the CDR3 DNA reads TGTGCCAGCAGCTTACAGGGGACAGAACAAGAGACCCAGTACTTC.

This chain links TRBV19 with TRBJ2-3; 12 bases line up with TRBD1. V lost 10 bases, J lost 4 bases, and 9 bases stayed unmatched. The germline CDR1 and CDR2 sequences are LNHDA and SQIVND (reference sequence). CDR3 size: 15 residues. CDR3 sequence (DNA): TGTGCCACCCGCCACGGGACAGGGGGCCCAGATACGCAGTATTTT. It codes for CATRHGTGGPDTQYF.

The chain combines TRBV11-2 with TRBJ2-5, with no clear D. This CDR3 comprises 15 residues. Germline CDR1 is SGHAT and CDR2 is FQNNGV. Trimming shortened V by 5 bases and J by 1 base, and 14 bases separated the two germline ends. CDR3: CASSLIGFSQETQYF. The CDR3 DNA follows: TGTGCCAGCAGCCTTATCGGGTTCTCCCAAGAGACCCAGTACTTC.

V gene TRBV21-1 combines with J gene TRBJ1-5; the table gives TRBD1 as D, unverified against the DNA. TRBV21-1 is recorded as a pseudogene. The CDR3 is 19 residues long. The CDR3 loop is CASSKGLADQGGSNQPQHF. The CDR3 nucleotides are TGTGCCAGCAGCAAAGGCTTGGCAGACCAGGGGGGTAGCAATCAGCCCCAGCATTTT.

The CDR3 reads CSVDRSGGSGTQYF. Here the CDR3 DNA reads TGCAGCGTGGATAGGTCAGGGGGCTCGGGTACGCAGTATTTT. The chain recombines TRBV29-1 with TRBJ2-3, with TRBD1 matching 8 bases. The V and J ends lost 6 bases and 8 bases, in that order; junction bases with no gene match: 13. This CDR3 has 14 amino acids. Germline CDR1 is SQVTM and CDR2 is ANQGSEA.

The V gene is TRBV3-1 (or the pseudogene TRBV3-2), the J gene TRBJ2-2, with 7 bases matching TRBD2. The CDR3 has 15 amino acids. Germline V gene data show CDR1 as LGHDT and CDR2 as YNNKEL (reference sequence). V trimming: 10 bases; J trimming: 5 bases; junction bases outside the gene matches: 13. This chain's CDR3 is CATRSRGWSTGELFF. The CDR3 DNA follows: TGTGCCACTCGATCGCGGGGGTGGTCGACCGGGGAGCTGTTTTTT.

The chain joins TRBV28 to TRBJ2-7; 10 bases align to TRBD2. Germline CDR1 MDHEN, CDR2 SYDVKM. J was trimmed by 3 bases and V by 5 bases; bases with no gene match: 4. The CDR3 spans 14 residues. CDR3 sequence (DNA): TGTGCCAGCAGTGCAGGACTAGCGGTCTACGAGCAGTACTTC. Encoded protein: CASSAGLAVYEQYF.

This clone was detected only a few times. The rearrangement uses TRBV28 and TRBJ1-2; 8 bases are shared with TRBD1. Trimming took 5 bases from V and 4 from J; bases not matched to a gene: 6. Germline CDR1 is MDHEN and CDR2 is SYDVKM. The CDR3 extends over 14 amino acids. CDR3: CASSRRQGFYGYTF. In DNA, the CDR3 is TGTGCCAGCAGTCGTCGACAGGGGTTCTATGGCTACACCTTC.

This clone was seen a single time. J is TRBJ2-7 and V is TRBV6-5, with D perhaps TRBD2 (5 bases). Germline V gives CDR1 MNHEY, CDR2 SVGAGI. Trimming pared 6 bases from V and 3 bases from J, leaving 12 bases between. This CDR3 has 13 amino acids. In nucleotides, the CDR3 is TGTGCCAGCAGCTACGGACTGATCTACGAGCAGTACTTC. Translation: CASSYGLIYEQYF.

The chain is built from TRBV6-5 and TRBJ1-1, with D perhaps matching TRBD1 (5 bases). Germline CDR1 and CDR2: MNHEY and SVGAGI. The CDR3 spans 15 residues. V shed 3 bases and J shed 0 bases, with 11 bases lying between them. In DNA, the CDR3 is TGTGCCAGCAGTTATTGGGGGGTAATGAACACTGAAGCTTTCTTT. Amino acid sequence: CASSYWGVMNTEAFF.

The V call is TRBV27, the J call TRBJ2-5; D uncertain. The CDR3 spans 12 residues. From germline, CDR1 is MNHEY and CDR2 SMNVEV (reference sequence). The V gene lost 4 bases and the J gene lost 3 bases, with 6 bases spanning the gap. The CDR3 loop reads CASSSSKETQYF. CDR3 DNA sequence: TGTGCCAGCAGTTCCTCTAAAGAGACCCAGTACTTC.

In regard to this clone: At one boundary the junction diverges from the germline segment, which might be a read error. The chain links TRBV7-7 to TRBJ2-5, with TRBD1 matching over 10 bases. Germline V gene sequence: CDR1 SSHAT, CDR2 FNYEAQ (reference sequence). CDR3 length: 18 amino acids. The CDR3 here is CASSLYRAGTGVVETQYF. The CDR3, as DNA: TGTGCTAGCAGCTTGTACCGTGCCGGGACAGGGGTTGTGGAGACCCAGTACTTC.

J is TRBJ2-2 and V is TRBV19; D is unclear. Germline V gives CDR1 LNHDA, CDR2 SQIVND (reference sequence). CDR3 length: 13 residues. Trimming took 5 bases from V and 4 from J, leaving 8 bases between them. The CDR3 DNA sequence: TGTGCCAGTAGTGAGAGGCCCACCGGGGAGCTGTTTTTT. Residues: CASSERPTGELFF.

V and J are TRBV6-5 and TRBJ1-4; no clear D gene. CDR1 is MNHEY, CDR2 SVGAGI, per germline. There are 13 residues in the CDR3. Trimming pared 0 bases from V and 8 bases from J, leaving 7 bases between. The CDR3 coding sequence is TGTGCCAGCAGTTACTCGGCAGGCGAAAAACTGTTTTTT. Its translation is CASSYSAGEKLFF.

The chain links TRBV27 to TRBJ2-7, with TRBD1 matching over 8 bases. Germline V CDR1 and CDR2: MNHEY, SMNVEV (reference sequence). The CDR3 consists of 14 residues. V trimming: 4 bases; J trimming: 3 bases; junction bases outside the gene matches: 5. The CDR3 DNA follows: TGTGCCAGCAGTTCAGCAGGGGGCTTCTACGAGCAGTACTTC. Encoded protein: CASSSAGGFYEQYF.

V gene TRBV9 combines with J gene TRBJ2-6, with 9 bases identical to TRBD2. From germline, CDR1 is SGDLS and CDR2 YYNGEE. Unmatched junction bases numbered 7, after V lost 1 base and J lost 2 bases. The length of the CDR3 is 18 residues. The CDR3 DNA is TGTGCCAGCAGCGTAACGGTAGCGGGAGCGGCTGGGGCCAACGTCCTGACTTTC. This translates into CASSVTVAGAAGANVLTF.

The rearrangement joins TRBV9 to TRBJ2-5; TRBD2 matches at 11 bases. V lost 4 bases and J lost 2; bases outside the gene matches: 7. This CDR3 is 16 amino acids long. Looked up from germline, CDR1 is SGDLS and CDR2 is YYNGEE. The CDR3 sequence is CASSPLRTSGQETQYF. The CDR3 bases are TGTGCCAGCAGCCCCTTGCGGACTAGCGGGCAAGAGACCCAGTACTTC.

CDR3 residues: CASSLESGYNEQFF. As DNA, the CDR3 is TGTGCCAGCAGCTTAGAGTCAGGGTACAATGAGCAGTTCTTC. The V gene is TRBV7-9, the J gene TRBJ2-1, with D possibly being TRBD1 (5 bases). The V and J ends lost 1 base and 4 bases respectively, with 8 bases between them. CDR1 is SEHNR and CDR2 is FQNEAQ in the germline V gene (reference sequence). This CDR3 comprises 14 residues. Filled out from reference TRBV7-9 and TRBJ2-1, the complete variable domain reads DTGVSQNPRHKITKRGQNVTFRCDPISEHNRLYWYRQTLGQGPEFLTYFQNEAQLEKSRLLSDRFSAERPKGSFSTLEIQRTEQGDSAMYLCASSLESGYNEQFFGPGTRLTVL.

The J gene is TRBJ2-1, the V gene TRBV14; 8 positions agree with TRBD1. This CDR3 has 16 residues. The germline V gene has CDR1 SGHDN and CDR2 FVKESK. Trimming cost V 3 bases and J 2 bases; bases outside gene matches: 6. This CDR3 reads CASSHSGTGAYNEQFF. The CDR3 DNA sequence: TGTGCCAGCAGCCATTCCGGGACAGGCGCCTACAATGAGCAGTTCTTC. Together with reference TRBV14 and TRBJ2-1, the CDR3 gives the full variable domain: EAGVTQFPSHSVIEKGQTVTLRCDPISGHDNLYWYRRVMGKEIKFLLHFVKESKQDESGMPNNRFLAERTGGTYSTLKVQPAELEDSGVYFCASSHSGTGAYNEQFFGPGTRLTVL.

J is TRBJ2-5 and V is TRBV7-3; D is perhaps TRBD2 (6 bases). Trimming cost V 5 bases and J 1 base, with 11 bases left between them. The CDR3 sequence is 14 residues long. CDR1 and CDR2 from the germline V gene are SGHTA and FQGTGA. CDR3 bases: TGTGCCAGCAGCCCGGAGGGAGTCCAAGAGACCCAGTACTTC. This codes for CASSPEGVQETQYF.

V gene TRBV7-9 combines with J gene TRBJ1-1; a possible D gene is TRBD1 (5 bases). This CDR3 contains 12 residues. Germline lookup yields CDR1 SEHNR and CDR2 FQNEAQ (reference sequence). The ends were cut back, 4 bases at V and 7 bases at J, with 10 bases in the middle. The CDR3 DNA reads TGTGCCAGCAGCTCCAGGGATGTTGAAGCTTTCTTT. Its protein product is CASSSRDVEAFF. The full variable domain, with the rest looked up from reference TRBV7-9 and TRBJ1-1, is DTGVSQNPRHKITKRGQNVTFRCDPISEHNRLYWYRQTLGQGPEFLTYFQNEAQLEKSRLLSDRFSAERPKGSFSTLEIQRTEQGDSAMYLCASSSRDVEAFFGQGTRLTVV.

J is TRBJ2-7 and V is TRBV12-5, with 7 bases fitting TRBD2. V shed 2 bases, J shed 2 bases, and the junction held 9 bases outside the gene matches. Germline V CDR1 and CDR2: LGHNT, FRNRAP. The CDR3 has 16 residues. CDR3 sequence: CASGLPPGRPTYEQYF. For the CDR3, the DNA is TGTGCTAGTGGTTTGCCTCCCGGGAGGCCAACCTACGAGCAGTACTTC.

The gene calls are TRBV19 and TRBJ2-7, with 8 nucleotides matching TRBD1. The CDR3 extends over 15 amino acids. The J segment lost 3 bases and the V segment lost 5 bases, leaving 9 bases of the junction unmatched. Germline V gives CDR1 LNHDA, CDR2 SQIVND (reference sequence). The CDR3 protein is CASSPLTGADYEQYF. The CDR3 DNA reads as TGTGCCAGTAGTCCTCTGACAGGGGCGGACTACGAGCAGTACTTC.